What follows is one T cell receptor beta chain and its context. Its target is unknown. Sequencing was performed with immunoSEQ multiplex PCR; in TCRdb, only in-frame clones are kept and a portion is missing. The sample comprises over 45,000 clones, roughly 80% of which are singletons, and approximately 6.3% rests with the top ten. The record originates from a study of T cell responses to AZD1222 COVID-19 vaccine. Study-wide findings and caveats: Nearly half of the spike-specific TCRs reportedly recognize variant regions that carry no mutations. Donors were mostly white British, more females; clonal diversity possibly underestimated. It was only after the peak T cell response that any repertoires were sampled.

Looked up from germline, CDR1 is SEHNR and CDR2 is FQNEAQ (reference sequence). This CDR3 has 15 residues. Trimming at V came to 5 bases and at J to 7 bases, leaving 6 bases not matched to a gene. The receptor comes from an adult in good health. The chain has TRBV7-9 and TRBJ2-1; 12 positions agree with TRBD2. The sequenced sample was peripheral blood, obtained on day 0 of AZD1222 vaccination. In DNA, the CDR3 is TGTGCCAGCAGCCCGCTAGCGGGAGGGAGTAATGAGCAGTTCTTC. This codes for CASSPLAGGSNEQFF.